The T cell receptor beta chain described here comes from a study of beta chain features in type 1 diabetes. The CDR3 is 14 residues long. Germline V lookup: CDR1 SGHAT, CDR2 FQDESV (reference sequence). V was shortened by 4 bases and J by 5 bases, with 12 bases between the two germline ends. Broader study findings: All four CD4+ subsets of Type 1 diabetes patients contained TCRB CDR3s that were moderately but significantly shorter.

This clone was seen only a few times. The antigen is not known. As every portion of the isolated RNA was reverse transcribed, the sequencing read expressed TCRB transcripts. Generated by immunoSEQ multiplex PCR, the TCRdb table keeps only in-frame clones and is missing some. The sample holds 500,000 to 850,000 clones, about an eighth seen once. V usage is TRBV11-1 and J usage is TRBJ2-1; D possibly corresponds to TRBD1 (5 bases). This sequence originates from a man younger than 35 with type 1 diabetes. Sequenced sample: naive CD4+ T cells from blood. CDR3 bases: TGTGCCAGCAGCTCACAGGTTATGGACAATGAGCAGTTCTTC. Protein: CASSSQVMDNEQFF.